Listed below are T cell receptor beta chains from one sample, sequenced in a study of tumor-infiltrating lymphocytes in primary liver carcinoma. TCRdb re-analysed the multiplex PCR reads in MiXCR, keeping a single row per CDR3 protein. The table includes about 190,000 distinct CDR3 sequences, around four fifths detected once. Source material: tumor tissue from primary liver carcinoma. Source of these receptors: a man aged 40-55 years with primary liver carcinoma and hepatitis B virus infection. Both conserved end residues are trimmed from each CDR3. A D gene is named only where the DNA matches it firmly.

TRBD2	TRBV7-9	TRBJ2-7	ASGWAGDEQY
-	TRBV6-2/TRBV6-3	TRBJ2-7	ASSLRYRAHDQF
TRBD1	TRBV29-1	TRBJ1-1	NGTGGWGMNTETF
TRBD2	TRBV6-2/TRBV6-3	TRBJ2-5	ASSYQAGGWDHETQN
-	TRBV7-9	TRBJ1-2	ASSPDPSVGYT
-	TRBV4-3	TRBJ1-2	ANSQDWSGPGYT
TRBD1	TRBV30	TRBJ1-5	AWSPRQGVSSQPQH
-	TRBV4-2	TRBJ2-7	ASSRNWVGDNSHDQY
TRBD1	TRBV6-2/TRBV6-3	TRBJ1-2	AGSQTGAGYT
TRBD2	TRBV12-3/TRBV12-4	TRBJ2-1	ASKGTSETYDEQF
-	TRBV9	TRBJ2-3	ASSTQTDTQY
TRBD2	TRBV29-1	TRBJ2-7	SVTPGTSDYEQY
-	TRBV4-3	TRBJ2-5	ASSRALMAAQY
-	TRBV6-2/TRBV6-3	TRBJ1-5	ASTYGGNQPQL
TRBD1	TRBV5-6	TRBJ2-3	ASILQGAKDTQY
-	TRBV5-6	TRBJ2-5	VSSLVASQETQY
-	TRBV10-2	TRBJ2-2	ASSGRRGSGKLF
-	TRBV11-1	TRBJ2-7	ASSTSWDSSYEQY
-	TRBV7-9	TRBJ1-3	ARTLQGNTIY
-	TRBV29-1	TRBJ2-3	SVETPGDTHY
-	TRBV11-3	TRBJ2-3	ASSLSGKRTDTQY
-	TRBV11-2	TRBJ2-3	ASRGTRGDTDTWY
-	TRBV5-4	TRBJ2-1	ASSLEGGGHYEQF
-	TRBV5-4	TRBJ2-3	ASSRPGGGYTYTQY
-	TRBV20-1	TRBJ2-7	SGSGTRGEQY
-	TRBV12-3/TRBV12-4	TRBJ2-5	ANSLIVGETHY
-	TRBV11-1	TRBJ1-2	ASSLGWSDYT
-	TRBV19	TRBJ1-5	ASNMVWDYGNQPQH
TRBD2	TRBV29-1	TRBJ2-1	SVELAGVLGEQF
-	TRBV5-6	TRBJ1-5	ACSSTWGGDSPQH
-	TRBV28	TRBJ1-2	ASSFAQNYGYT
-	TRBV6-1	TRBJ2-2	SSSEGWSLAGELF
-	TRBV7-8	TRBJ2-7	ASTVPSAPAYDHY
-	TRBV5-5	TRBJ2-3	ASSLLAAGRGNTQY
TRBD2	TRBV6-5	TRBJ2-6	ASSYNPSGNTGANVLT